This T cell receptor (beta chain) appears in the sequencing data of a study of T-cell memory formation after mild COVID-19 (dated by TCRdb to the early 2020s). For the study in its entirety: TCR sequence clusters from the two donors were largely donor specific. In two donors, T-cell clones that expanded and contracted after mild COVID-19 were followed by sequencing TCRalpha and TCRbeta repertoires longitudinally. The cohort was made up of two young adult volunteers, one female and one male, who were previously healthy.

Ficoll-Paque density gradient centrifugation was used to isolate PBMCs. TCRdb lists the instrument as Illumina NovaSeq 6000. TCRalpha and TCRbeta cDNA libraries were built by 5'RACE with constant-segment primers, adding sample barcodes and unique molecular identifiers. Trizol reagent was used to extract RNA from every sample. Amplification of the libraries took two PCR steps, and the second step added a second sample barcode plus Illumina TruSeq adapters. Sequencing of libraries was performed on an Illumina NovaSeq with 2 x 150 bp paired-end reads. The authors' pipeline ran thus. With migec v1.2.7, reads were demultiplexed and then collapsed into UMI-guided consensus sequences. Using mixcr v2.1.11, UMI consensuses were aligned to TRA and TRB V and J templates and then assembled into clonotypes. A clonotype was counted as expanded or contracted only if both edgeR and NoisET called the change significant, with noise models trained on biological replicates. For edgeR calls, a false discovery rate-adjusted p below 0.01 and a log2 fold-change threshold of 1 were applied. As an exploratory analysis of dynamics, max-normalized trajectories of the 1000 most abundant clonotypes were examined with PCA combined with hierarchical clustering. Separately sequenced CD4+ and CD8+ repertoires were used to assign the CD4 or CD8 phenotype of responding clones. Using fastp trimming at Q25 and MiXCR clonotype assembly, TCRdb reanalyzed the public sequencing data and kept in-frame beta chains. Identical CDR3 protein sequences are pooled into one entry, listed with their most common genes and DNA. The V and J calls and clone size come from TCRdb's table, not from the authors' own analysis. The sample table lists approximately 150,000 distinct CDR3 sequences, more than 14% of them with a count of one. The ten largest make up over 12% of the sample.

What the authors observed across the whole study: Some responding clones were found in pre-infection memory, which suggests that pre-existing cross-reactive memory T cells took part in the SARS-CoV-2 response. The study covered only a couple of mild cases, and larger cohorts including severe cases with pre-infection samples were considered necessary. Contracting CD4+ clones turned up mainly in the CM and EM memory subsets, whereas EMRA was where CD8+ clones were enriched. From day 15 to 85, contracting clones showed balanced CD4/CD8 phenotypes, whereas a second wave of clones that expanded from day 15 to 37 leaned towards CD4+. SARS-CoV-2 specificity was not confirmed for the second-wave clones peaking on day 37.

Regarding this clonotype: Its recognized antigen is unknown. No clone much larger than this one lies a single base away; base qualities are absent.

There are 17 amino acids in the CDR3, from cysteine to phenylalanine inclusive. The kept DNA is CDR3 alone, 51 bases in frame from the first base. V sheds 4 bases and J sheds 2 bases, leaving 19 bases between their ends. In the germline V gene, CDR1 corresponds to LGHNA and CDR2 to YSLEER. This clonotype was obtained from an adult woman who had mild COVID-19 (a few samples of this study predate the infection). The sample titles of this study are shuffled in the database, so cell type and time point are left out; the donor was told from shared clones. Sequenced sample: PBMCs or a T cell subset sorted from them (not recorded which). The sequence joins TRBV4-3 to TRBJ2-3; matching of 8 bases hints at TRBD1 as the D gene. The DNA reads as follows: TGCGCCAGCAGCCTGCAACAGGGGGGACTATTCACAGATACGCAGTATTTT. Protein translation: CASSLQQGGLFTDTQYF.